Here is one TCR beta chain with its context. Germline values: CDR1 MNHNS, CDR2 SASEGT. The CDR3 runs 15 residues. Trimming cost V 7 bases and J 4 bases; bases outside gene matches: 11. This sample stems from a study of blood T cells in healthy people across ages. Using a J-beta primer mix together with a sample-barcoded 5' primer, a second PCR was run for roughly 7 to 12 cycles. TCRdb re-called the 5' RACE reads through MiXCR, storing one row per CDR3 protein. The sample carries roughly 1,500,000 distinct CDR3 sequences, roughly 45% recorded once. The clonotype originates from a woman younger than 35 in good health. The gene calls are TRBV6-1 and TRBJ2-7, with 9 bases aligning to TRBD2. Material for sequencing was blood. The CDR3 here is CASIAASGNVYEQYF. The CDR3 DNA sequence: TGTGCCAGCATTGCGGCTAGCGGGAATGTTTACGAGCAGTACTTC.